A selection of T cell receptor beta chains follows, all from one sample in a study of blood T cell repertoires in COVID-19. Sequencing used immunoSEQ multiplex PCR; TCRdb keeps in-frame clones, though not all of them. The sample lists fewer than 300,000 clones; about four fifths were seen once. Sequenced sample: peripheral blood. These receptors all stem from a human donor with COVID-19, enrolled during active disease. The donor label of this sample is uncertain. Each CDR3 is given with its conserved first and last residue. A D gene is named only where the DNA matches it firmly. Rows give clone size only sometimes, using once, few, many, or a class for an expanded clone.

TRBJ2-4 many TRBV12-3/TRBV12-4 TRBD2 CASSWTSENIQYF TGTGCCAGCAGTTGGACTAGCGAAAACATTCAGTACTTC
TRBJ2-3 . TRBV20-1 TRBD2 CSASVTSAASTDTQYF TGCAGTGCTAGTGTCACTAGCGCTGCTAGCACAGATACGCAGTATTTT
TRBJ2-5 . TRBV30 . CAWSAPWRETKETQYF TGTGCCTGGAGTGCCCCCTGGCGAGAGACAAAAGAGACCCAGTACTTC
TRBJ2-1 . TRBV5-1 TRBD1 CASSPGTAYNEQFF TGCGCCAGCAGCCCCGGGACAGCTTACAATGAGCAGTTCTTC
TRBJ2-1 . TRBV3-1/TRBV3-2 TRBD2 CASSRISGGEQFF TGTGCCAGCAGCCGGATTTCGGGAGGTGAGCAGTTCTTC
TRBJ2-7 . TRBV6-2/TRBV6-3 TRBD2 CASSYPPSGRSLEQYF TGTGCCAGCAGTTACCCACCTAGCGGGAGATCCCTTGAGCAGTACTTC
TRBJ1-1 . TRBV20-1 . CSANSNTEAFF TGCAGTGCAAACTCGAACACTGAAGCTTTCTTT
TRBJ1-2 . TRBV19 . CASSIVGLGNYGYTF TGTGCCAGTAGTATAGTAGGTCTCGGGAACTATGGCTACACCTTC
TRBJ2-7 once TRBV5-4 . CASSSGDRDSVNGQYF TGTGCCAGCAGCTCGGGAGATAGGGACTCCGTTAACGGGCAGTACTTC
TRBJ2-1 . TRBV7-9 . CASSRPADSYNEQFF TGTGCCAGCAGCCGCCCCGCGGACTCCTACAATGAGCAGTTCTTC
TRBJ1-3 . TRBV30 . CAWNFNQVGNTIYF TGTGCCTGGAATTTCAACCAGGTCGGAAACACCATATATTTT
TRBJ2-2 once TRBV9 . CASNRRNGSVTGELFF TGTGCCAGCAACCGACGGAACGGGAGTGTAACCGGGGAGCTGTTTTTT
TRBJ1-4 . TRBV3-1/TRBV3-2 . CASSQGGAHEKLFF TGTGCCAGCAGCCAAGGGGGCGCCCATGAAAAACTGTTTTTT
TRBJ2-1 . TRBV30 . CAWSVLPGVYNEQFF TGTGCCTGGAGTGTACTCCCGGGGGTATACAATGAGCAGTTCTTC
TRBJ1-2 . TRBV2 . CATGVNYGYTF TGTGCCACAGGGGTAAACTATGGCTACACCTTC
TRBJ1-1 few TRBV3-1/TRBV3-2 . CASSQGATNTGAFF TGTGCCAGCAGCCAGGGAGCAACGAACACTGGAGCTTTCTTT
TRBJ1-1 . TRBV6-5 . CASRGGTSEAFF TGTGCCAGCAGGGGGGGGACTTCTGAAGCTTTCTTT
TRBJ2-7 . TRBV21-1 . CAIPRGEGRYEQYF TGTGCCATCCCCCGGGGTGAGGGGAGGTACGAGCAGTACTTC
TRBJ2-7 . TRBV5-5 TRBD1 CASSLAGTGTSYEQYF TGTGCCAGCAGCTTGGCGGGGACAGGCACCTCCTACGAGCAGTACTTC
TRBJ2-1 . TRBV7-9 TRBD2 CASSSIAGDNEQFF TGTGCCAGCAGCTCCATAGCGGGGGACAATGAGCAGTTCTTC
TRBJ2-7 . TRBV5-5 TRBD1 CASSLQGQGASYEQYF TGTGCCAGCAGCCTCCAAGGACAGGGGGCCTCCTACGAGCAGTACTTC
TRBJ1-5 . TRBV6-5 TRBD1 CTSGGYNQPQHF TGTACCTCAGGGGGCTACAATCAGCCCCAGCATTTT
TRBJ2-1 . TRBV5-8 TRBD2 CASSSGRANNEQFF TGTGCCAGCAGCTCCGGGAGGGCAAACAATGAGCAGTTCTTC
TRBJ1-2 . TRBV19 . CASSPLPGTQLFYGYTF TGTGCCAGTAGTCCTCTCCCCGGGACACAACTATTCTATGGCTACACCTTC
TRBJ2-1 . TRBV6-5 . CASSYSKGEHYNEQFF TGTGCCAGCAGTTACTCCAAGGGGGAGCACTACAATGAGCAGTTCTTC
TRBJ2-2 . TRBV4-2 . CASSQLLGTGELFF TGTGCCAGCAGCCAACTCCTAGGAACCGGGGAGCTGTTTTTT
TRBJ2-2 few TRBV11-2 TRBD2 CASSLAGTGELFF TGTGCCAGCAGCCTAGCGGGCACCGGGGAGCTGTTTTTT
TRBJ2-3 . TRBV7-2 TRBD2 CASSSGLAGGADTQYF TGTGCCAGCAGCTCCGGGCTAGCGGGAGGAGCAGATACGCAGTATTTT
TRBJ2-3 . TRBV3-1/TRBV3-2 TRBD1 CASSRGKRTGGNTDTQYF TGTGCCAGCAGCCGGGGGAAACGGACAGGGGGCAACACAGATACGCAGTATTTT
TRBJ2-2 many TRBV3-1/TRBV3-2 . CASSQDKFQGGTGTGELFF TGTGCCAGCAGCCAAGATAAATTTCAGGGGGGAACGGGCACCGGGGAGCTGTTTTTT
TRBJ2-2 . TRBV4-3 . CASSQDMGGNTGELFF TGCGCCAGCAGCCAAGATATGGGGGGAAACACCGGGGAGCTGTTTTTT
TRBJ2-1 many TRBV6-5 TRBD1 CASSSTGAPAYNEQFF TGTGCCAGCAGTTCGACAGGGGCCCCTGCCTACAATGAGCAGTTCTTC
TRBJ2-5 . TRBV7-7 TRBD1 CASSLGQGGSTGETQYF TGTGCTAGCAGCCTGGGACAGGGGGGGAGCACAGGGGAGACCCAGTACTTC
TRBJ1-3 once TRBV3-1/TRBV3-2 TRBD1 CASSPLNLDREGNTIYF TGTGCCAGCAGCCCACTTAACTTGGACAGGGAAGGAAACACCATATATTTT
TRBJ2-7 . TRBV28 . CASSTRPYEQYF TGTGCCAGCAGTACCAGGCCGTACGAGCAGTACTTC
TRBJ1-2 . TRBV5-1 . CASSLSAGLYGYTF TGCGCCAGCAGCTTATCAGCAGGTCTCTATGGCTACACCTTC
TRBJ2-7 . TRBV5-1 TRBD2 CASSLRLAGDTFSSYEQYF TGCGCCAGCAGCTTAAGACTAGCGGGAGACACCTTCAGCTCCTACGAGCAGTACTTC
TRBJ2-4 . TRBV4-3 TRBD1 CASSQEVRTGFLQYF TGCGCCAGCAGCCAAGAAGTCAGGACAGGGTTCCTTCAGTACTTC
TRBJ1-4 . TRBV23-1 . CASSTIHRVKLFF TGCGCCAGCAGCACAATCCACAGAGTGAAACTGTTTTTT
TRBJ1-4 . TRBV6-2/TRBV6-3 . CASSWGEDGGNEKLFF TGTGCCAGCAGTTGGGGTGAGGACGGAGGCAATGAAAAACTGTTTTTT
TRBJ1-1 many TRBV9 . CASGEGGRNTEAFF TGTGCCAGCGGCGAGGGGGGGAGGAACACTGAAGCTTTCTTT
TRBJ2-3 . TRBV5-4 TRBD2 CASSWGLAGGPRGLADTQYF TGTGCCAGCAGCTGGGGACTAGCGGGAGGGCCAAGGGGGCTAGCAGATACGCAGTATTTT
TRBJ2-1 . TRBV10-3 TRBD2 CAISGRTSGSNEQFF TGTGCCATCAGTGGCCGGACTAGCGGGAGCAATGAGCAGTTCTTC
TRBJ2-7 . TRBV9 . CASSPASTFDYEQYF TGTGCCAGCAGCCCAGCGAGTACCTTCGACTACGAGCAGTACTTC
TRBJ2-5 . TRBV19 . CASSISGRGETQYF TGTGCCAGTTCGATTAGCGGCAGGGGGGAGACCCAGTACTTC
TRBJ2-7 once TRBV3-1/TRBV3-2 TRBD2 CASSQFTSGTYEQYF TGTGCCAGCAGCCAATTCACTAGCGGAACCTACGAGCAGTACTTC
TRBJ2-7 . TRBV27 . CASQAGVGGYEQYF TGTGCCAGCCAAGCCGGAGTCGGGGGATACGAGCAGTACTTC
TRBJ1-5 . TRBV19 . CASSPSAGSQPQHF TGTGCCAGTAGTCCTAGCGCAGGGAGTCAGCCCCAGCATTTT
TRBJ1-2 . TRBV18 TRBD1 CASSDRGGGYTF TGTGCCAGCTCGGACAGGGGAGGTGGCTACACCTTC
TRBJ2-1 once TRBV19 TRBD1 CASSIVQGAENEQFF TGTGCCAGTAGTATAGTACAGGGGGCTGAAAATGAGCAGTTCTTC
TRBJ2-1 . TRBV20-1 TRBD2 CSATSGSLRIF TGCAGTGCAACTAGCGGGAGCCTCCGGATCTTC
TRBJ2-5 . TRBV18 TRBD2 CASSQGGSVETQYF TGTGCCAGCTCGCAGGGCGGGAGCGTGGAGACCCAGTACTTC
TRBJ2-7 . TRBV23-1 TRBD1 CASSQSGQVTYEQYF TGCGCCAGCAGTCAATCGGGACAGGTAACCTACGAGCAGTACTTC
TRBJ1-5 . TRBV4-1 TRBD1 CASSRGQGAVGPQHF TGCGCCAGCAGCCGCGGACAGGGCGCCGTTGGACCCCAGCATTTT
TRBJ2-3 . TRBV7-3 TRBD1 CASSPRGQGILTDTQYF TGTGCCAGCAGCCCTCGGGGACAGGGGATTCTCACAGATACGCAGTATTTT
TRBJ2-7 . TRBV10-1 . CASSETSGNYEQYF TGCGCCAGCAGCGAAACTAGTGGTAACTACGAGCAGTACTTC
TRBJ2-1 . TRBV9 TRBD2 CASSGGVSGRDYNEQFF TGCGCCAGCAGCGGGGGGGTTAGCGGGAGGGATTACAATGAGCAGTTCTTC
TRBJ2-1 . TRBV30 TRBD2 CAWKAGPYNEQFF TGTGCCTGGAAAGCGGGGCCCTACAATGAGCAGTTCTTC